This T cell receptor beta chain was recorded in a study of OX40 agonist ivuxolimab in advanced cancers. As for the study more broadly: The costimulatory receptor OX40 (CD134) was targeted by ivuxolimab, a fully human IgG2 agonistic monoclonal antibody. Intravenous ivuxolimab was administered to patients every 2 weeks at six dose levels: 0.01, 0.1, 0.3, 1.5, 3 and 10 mg/kg. Of the 50 to 55 patients in dose escalation, 19 had hepatocellular carcinoma, about 15 had melanoma, 9 had renal cell carcinoma and 9 had head and neck cancer. A male proportion of 70% to 90% and a mean age of 60 years, ranging from 23 to 79, were recorded for the dose-escalation cohort. Prior anti-PD-1, anti-PD-L1 or anti-CTLA-4 therapy was permitted, and checkpoint inhibitors had been received by around 40% of dose-escalation patients. Partial responses occurred in three dose-escalation patients, of whom one had hepatocellular carcinoma and two had cutaneous melanoma. The point of sequencing TCRbeta in the periphery was to test whether ivuxolimab changed TCR sequence diversity and drove clonal T-cell expansion. The paper reports the monotherapy dose-escalation portion (N ≈ 50 patients) of the phase I ivuxolimab trial. The paper as a whole reports these results and caveats: After ivuxolimab, expanded clones were on average more numerous among CD8+ T cells than among CD4+ T cells. Low levels of normalized T-cell clonal expansion were also seen in some nonresponding patients. In the 0.1-3.0 mg/kg groups, partial responders had among the lowest normalized peripheral clonal expansion, particularly in CD8+ T cells. Clonal expansion of both CD4+ and CD8+ blood T cells was observed from baseline to week 6 at doses 0.1 to 3.0 mg/kg. Which antigens the clonally expanded peripheral T cells were specific for was not determined.

Regarding this clone: Its antigen has not been determined. Base qualities are not at hand, and no much larger clone is one base apart.

To sequence the TCRbeta CDR3 region, genomic DNA was isolated from the sorted cells. The immunoSEQ Assay was used for sequencing of TCRbeta CDR3 regions. Entries here come from immuneACCESS through TCRdb and include only in-frame sequences with V and J called. Some clones fail to appear in such tables; in the studies checked, an unresolved V gene covers under half of the shortfall, and the cause of the remainder is unknown. The sample table lists 42,000 or so clones, about 83% of them with a count of one. The ten top clones hold around 33% of the sample. Patients with a history of autoimmune disease or receiving systemic immunosuppression were excluded from the trial. Peripheral blood for TCR sequencing was collected from all dose cohorts at baseline, on cycle 4 day 1, and on cycle 7 day 1. Samples came from an open-label, multicenter, first-in-human phase I dose-escalation trial of ivuxolimab. Adults with locally advanced or metastatic melanoma, renal cell carcinoma, hepatocellular carcinoma or head and neck squamous cell carcinoma were enrolled in the trial. CD4+ and CD8+ T cells were sorted separately from peripheral blood before TCR sequencing.

Unmatched junction bases come to 10, with V trimmed by 5 bases and J by 0 bases. Taken from cysteine to phenylalanine, the CDR3 has 19 residues. Left in the record is the CDR3 DNA by itself, 57 bases read in frame from the first base. The CDR1 and CDR2 encoded by the germline V gene (reference sequence) are SEHNR and FQNEAQ. This receptor was taken from an adult with an advanced solid tumor such as melanoma, head and neck, liver or kidney cancer. The chain was built from TRBV7-9 and TRBJ2-1; 13 bases in the middle match TRBD2. The starting material was CD4+ or CD8+ T cells sorted from blood, obtained in a trial of the OX40 agonist ivuxolimab. The DNA sequence is TGTGCCAGCAGCCAAACTAGCGGGAGGGCAGGGGGCTCCTACAATGAGCAGTTCTTC. It specifies CASSQTSGRAGGSYNEQFF.